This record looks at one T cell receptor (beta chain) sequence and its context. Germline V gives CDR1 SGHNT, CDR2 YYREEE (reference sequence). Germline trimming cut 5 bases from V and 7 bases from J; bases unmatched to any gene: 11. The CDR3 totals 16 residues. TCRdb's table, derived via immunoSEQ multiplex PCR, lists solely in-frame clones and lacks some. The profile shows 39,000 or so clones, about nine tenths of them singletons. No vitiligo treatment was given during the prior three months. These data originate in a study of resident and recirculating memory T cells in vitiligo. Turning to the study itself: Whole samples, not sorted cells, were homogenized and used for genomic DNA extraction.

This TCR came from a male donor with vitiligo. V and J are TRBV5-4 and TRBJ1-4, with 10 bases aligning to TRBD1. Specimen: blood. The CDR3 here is CASSYRDRGVGEKLFF. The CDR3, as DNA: TGTGCCAGCAGTTACCGGGACAGGGGAGTTGGTGAAAAACTGTTTTTT.